This T cell receptor (beta chain) was observed in a study of T-cell memory formation after mild COVID-19. General study points: CD4+ contracting clones lay mainly in CM and EM, CD8+ ones in EMRA. Contracting clones from day 15 to 85 had balanced CD4/CD8; later expanders favoured CD4+.

This CDR3 is built from 13 residues. V was trimmed by 4 bases and J by 6 bases, leaving 12 bases between them. Germline V gives CDR1 MNHEY, CDR2 SVGEGT. Employing constant-segment primers, 5'RACE generated TCR alpha and TCR beta cDNA libraries bearing sample barcodes and UMIs. One entry per CDR3 protein, called by TCRdb with MiXCR from the 5' RACE reads. This table has about 300,000 distinct CDR3 sequences, around 19% appearing once. This clonotype has more than one count but fewer than ten. Its target is unknown. The genes are TRBV6-2 or TRBV6-3 and TRBJ1-1; maybe TRBD1 (6 bases). Sequenced: PBMCs or a T cell subset sorted from them (not recorded which). The sequence came from a man between 18 and 35 years old who had mild COVID-19 (a few samples of this study predate the infection). Cell type and time point are not known. CDR3 protein: CASSSRGYSEAFF. In DNA, the CDR3 is TGTGCCAGCAGTTCAAGGGGGTACTCTGAAGCTTTCTTT.